The entry below describes one TCR beta chain. Its antigen remains unknown. Germline V gene sequence: CDR1 SGHTS, CDR2 YDEGEE. The CDR3 is made up of 15 amino acids. V lost 0 bases and J lost 4, with 13 bases in between. The data were taken from a study of OX40 agonist ivuxolimab in advanced cancers. General study findings and limits: The CD4+ and CD8+ T cells in the blood had expanded clonally by week 6 at 0.1 to 3.0 mg/kg.

Generated by immunoSEQ multiplex PCR, the TCRdb table keeps only in-frame clones and is missing some. The repertoire includes about 58,000 clones, approximately 75% of them detected once, and 0.75% sits in the top ten. This chain connects TRBV5-8 to TRBJ2-5; TRBD2 might be the D (5 bases). The specimen comprised CD4+ or CD8+ T cells sorted from blood, sampled in a trial of the OX40 agonist ivuxolimab. The TCR originated in an adult with an advanced solid tumor such as melanoma, head and neck, liver or kidney cancer. The CDR3 reads CASSLGRALGETQYF. CDR3 nucleotide sequence: TGTGCCAGCAGCTTGGGGCGGGCCCTGGGAGAGACCCAGTACTTC.